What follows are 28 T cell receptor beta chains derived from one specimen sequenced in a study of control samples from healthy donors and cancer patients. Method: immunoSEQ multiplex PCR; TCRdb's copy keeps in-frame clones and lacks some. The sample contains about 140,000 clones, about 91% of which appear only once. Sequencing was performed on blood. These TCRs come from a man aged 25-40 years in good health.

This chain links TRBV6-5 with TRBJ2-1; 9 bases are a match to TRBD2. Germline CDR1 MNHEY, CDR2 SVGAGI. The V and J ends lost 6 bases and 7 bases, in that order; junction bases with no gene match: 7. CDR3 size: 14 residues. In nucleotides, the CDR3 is TGTGCCAGCAGGCGGGGGGGCCTGGTGAATGAGCAGTTCTTC. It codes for CASRRGGLVNEQFF.

In nucleotides, the CDR3 is TGTGCCAGTAGTTCTCCCCGGGACAGCAACTACGAGCAGTACTTC. As protein: CASSSPRDSNYEQYF. The V and J genes are TRBV19 and TRBJ2-7; TRBD1 agrees at 7 bases. The CDR3 extends over 15 amino acids. Germline values: CDR1 LNHDA, CDR2 SQIVND (reference sequence). V was clipped by 5 bases and J by 3 bases; unmatched bases: 10.

The CDR3 DNA follows: TGTGCCGCCGCTACGGGTAGCAATCAGCCCCAGCATTTT. It encodes CAAATGSNQPQHF. The V call is TRBV24-1, the J call TRBJ1-5, with unresolved D. This CDR3 comprises 13 residues. The germline V gene has CDR1 KGHDR and CDR2 SFDVKD. V was trimmed by 12 bases and J by 0 bases, leaving 11 bases between them.

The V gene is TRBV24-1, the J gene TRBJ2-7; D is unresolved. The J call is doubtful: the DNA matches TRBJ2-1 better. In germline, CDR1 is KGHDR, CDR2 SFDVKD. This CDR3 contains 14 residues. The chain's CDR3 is CATSGVGSYNEQFF. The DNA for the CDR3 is TGTGCCACCAGTGGAGTGGGATCCTACAATGAGCAGTTCTTC.

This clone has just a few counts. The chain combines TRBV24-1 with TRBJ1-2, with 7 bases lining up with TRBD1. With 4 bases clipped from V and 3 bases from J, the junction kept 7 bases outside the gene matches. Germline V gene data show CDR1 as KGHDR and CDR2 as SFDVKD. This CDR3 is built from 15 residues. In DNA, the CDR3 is TGTGCCACCAGTGACTCAACGGGACAGCACTATGGCTACACCTTC. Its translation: CATSDSTGQHYGYTF.

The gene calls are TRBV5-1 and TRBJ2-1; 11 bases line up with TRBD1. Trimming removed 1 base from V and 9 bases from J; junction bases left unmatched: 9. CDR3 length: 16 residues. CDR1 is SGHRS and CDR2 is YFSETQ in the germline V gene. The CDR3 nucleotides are TGCGCCAGCAGCTTGCGGTTGGACAGGGGGCATGGTGAGCAGTTCTTC. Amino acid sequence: CASSLRLDRGHGEQFF. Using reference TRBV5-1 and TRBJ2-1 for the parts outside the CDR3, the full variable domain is KAGVTQTPRYLIKTRGQQVTLSCSPISGHRSVSWYQQTPGQGLQFLFEYFSETQRNKGNFPGRFSGRQFSNSRSEMNVSTLELGDSALYLCASSLRLDRGHGEQFFGPGTRLTVL.

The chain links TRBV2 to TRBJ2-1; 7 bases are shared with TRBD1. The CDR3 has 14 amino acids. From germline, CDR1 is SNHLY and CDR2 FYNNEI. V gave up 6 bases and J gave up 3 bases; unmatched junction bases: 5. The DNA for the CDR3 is TGTGCCAGCAGAAGACAGGGTATCTACAATGAGCAGTTCTTC. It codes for CASRRQGIYNEQFF.

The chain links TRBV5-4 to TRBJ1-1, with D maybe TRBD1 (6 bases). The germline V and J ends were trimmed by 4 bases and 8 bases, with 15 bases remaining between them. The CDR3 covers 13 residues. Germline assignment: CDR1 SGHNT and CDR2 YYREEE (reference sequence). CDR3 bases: TGTGCCAGCAGCCCTTACATAGGGGGGGAAGCTTTCTTT. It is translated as CASSPYIGGEAFF.

CDR3 loop: CSVDSGLMNTEAFF. CDR3 coding DNA: TGCAGCGTTGATTCCGGCCTGATGAACACTGAAGCTTTCTTT. The chain carries TRBV29-1 and TRBJ1-1; D is undetermined. Trimming took 3 bases from V and 0 from J, leaving 11 bases between them. This CDR3 spans 14 amino acids. Germline V CDR1 and CDR2: SQVTM, ANQGSEA.

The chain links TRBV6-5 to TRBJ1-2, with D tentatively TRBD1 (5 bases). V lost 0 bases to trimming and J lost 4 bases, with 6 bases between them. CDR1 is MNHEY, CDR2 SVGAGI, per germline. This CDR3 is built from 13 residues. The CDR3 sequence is CASSYSGAYGYTF. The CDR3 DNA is TGTGCCAGCAGTTACTCCGGGGCCTATGGCTACACCTTC.

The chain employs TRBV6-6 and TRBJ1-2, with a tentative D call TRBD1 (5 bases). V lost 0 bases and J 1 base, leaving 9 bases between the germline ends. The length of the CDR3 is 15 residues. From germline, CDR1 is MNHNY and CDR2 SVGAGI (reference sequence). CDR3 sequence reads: CASSYSTEINYGYTF. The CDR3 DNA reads TGTGCCAGCAGTTACTCGACAGAGATTAACTATGGCTACACCTTC.

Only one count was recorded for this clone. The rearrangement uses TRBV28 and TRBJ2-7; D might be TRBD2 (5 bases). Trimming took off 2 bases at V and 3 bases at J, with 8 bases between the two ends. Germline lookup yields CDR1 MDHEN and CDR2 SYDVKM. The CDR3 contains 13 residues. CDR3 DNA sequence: TGTGCCAGCAGTTTACCTGAGGGCTACGAGCAGTACTTC. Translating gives CASSLPEGYEQYF.

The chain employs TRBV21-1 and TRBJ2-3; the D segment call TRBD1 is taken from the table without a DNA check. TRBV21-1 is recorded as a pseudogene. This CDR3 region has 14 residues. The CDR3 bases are TGTGCCAGCAGCAAAGACAGGGGCACAGATACGCAGTATTTT. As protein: CASSKDRGTDTQYF.

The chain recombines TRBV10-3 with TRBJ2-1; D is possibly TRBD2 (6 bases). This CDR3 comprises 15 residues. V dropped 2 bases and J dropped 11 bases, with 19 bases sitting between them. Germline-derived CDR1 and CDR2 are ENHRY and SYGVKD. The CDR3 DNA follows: TGTGCCATCAGTGAGGGATCCGGCGGGGACCTCAAGCAGTTCTTC. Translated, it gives CAISEGSGGDLKQFF.

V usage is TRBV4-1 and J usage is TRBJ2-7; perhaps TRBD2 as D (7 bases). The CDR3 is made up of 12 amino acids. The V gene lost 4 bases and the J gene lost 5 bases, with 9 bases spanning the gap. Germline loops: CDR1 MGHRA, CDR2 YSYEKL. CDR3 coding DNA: TGCGCCAGCAGCCGGGAGGGGGACGAGCAGTACTTC. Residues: CASSREGDEQYF.

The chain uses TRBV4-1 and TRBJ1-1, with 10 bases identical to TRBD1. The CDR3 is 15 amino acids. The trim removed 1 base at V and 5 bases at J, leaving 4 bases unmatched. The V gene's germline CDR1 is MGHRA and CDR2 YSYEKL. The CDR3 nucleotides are TGCGCCAGCAGCCAAGGACAGGGGGCAAAGACTGAAGCTTTCTTT. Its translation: CASSQGQGAKTEAFF.

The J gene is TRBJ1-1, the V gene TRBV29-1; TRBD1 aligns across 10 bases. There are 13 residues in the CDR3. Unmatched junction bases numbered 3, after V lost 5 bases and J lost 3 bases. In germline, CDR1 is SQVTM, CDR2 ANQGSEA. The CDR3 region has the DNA TGCAGCGTTTCGGGACAGGGGTACACTGAAGCTTTCTTT. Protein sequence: CSVSGQGYTEAFF.

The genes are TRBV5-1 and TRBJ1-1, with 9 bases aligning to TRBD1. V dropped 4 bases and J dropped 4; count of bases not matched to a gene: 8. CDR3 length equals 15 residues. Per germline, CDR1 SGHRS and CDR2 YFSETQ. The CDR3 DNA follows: TGCGCCAGCAGCAACCGGGACAGGGAGAGCACTGAAGCTTTCTTT. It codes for CASSNRDRESTEAFF. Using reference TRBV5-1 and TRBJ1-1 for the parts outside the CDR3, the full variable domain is KAGVTQTPRYLIKTRGQQVTLSCSPISGHRSVSWYQQTPGQGLQFLFEYFSETQRNKGNFPGRFSGRQFSNSRSEMNVSTLELGDSALYLCASSNRDRESTEAFFGQGTRLTVV.

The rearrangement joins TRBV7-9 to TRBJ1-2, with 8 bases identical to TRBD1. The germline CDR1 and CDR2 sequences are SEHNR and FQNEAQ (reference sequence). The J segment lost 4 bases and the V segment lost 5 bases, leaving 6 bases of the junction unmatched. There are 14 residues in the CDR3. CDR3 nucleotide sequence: TGTGCCAGCAGCCACGCGGACAGGGTCTATGGCTACACCTTC. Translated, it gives CASSHADRVYGYTF.

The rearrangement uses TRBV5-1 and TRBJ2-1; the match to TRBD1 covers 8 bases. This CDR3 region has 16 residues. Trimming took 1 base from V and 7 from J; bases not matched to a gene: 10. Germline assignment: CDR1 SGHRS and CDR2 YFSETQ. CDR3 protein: CASSLRFGQGMNEQFF. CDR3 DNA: TGCGCCAGCAGCTTGCGATTCGGACAGGGCATGAATGAGCAGTTCTTC.

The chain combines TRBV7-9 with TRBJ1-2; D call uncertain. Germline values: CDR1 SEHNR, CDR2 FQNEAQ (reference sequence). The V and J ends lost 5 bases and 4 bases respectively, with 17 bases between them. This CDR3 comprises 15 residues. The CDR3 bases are TGTGCCAGCAGCCCATCCACCCAAGGAACCTATGGCTACACCTTC. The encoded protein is CASSPSTQGTYGYTF.

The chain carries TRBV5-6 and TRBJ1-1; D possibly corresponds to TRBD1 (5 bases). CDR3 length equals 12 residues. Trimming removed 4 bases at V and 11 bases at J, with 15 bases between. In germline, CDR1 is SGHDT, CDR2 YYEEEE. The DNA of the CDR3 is TGTGCCAGCAGCGTCGCTCCGGGGCCCGCTTTCTTT. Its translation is CASSVAPGPAFF. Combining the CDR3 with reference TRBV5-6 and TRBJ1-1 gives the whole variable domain DAGVTQSPTHLIKTRGQQVTLRCSPKSGHDTVSWYQQALGQGPQFIFQYYEEEERQRGNFPDRFSGHQFPNYSSELNVNALLLGDSALYLCASSVAPGPAFFGQGTRLTVV.

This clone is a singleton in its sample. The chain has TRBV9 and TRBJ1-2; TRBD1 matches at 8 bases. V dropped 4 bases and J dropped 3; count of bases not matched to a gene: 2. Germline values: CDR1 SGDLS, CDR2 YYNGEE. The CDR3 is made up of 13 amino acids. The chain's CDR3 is CASSPGGDYGYTF. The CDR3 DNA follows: TGTGCCAGCAGCCCAGGGGGCGACTATGGCTACACCTTC.

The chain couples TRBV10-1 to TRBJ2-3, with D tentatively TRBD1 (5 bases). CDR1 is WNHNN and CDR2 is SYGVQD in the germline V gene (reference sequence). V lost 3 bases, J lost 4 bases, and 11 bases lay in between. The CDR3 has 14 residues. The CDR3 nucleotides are TGCGCCAGCAGTGACTACTTAGGGGCAGATACGCAGTATTTT. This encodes CASSDYLGADTQYF.

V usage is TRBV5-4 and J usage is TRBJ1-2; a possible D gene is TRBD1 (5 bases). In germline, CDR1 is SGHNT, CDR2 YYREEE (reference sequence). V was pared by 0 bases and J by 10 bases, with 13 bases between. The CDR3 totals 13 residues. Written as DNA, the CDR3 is TGTGCCAGCAGCTTGGTGGACAACGGAGCCTACACCTTC. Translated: CASSLVDNGAYTF.

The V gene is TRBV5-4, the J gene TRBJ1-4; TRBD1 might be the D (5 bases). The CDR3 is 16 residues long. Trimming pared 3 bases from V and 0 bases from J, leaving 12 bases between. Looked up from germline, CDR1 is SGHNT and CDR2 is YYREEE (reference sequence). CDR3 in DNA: TGTGCCAGCAGCTCGGGGACTGTTGCAACTAATGAAAAACTGTTTTTT. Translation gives CASSSGTVATNEKLFF. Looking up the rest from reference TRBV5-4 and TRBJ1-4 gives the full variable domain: ETGVTQSPTHLIKTRGQQVTLRCSSQSGHNTVSWYQQALGQGPQFIFQYYREEENGRGNFPPRFSGLQFPNYSSELNVNALELDDSALYLCASSSGTVATNEKLFFGSGTQLSVL.

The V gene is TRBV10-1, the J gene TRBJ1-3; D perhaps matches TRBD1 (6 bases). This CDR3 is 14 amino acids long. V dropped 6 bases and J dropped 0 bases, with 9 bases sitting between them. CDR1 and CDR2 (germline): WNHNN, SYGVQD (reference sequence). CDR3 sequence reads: CASSTGNSGNTIYF. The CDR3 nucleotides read TGCGCCAGCAGCACAGGGAACTCTGGAAACACCATATATTTT.

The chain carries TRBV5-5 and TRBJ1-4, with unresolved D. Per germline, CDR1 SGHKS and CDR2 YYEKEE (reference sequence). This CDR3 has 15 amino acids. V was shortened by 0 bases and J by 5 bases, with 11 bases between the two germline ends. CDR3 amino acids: CASSLARGYNEKLFF. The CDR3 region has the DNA TGTGCCAGCAGCTTGGCCCGAGGGTACAATGAAAAACTGTTTTTT.